This T cell receptor (beta chain) came from a study of preoperative IRX-2 immunotherapy in early breast cancer. Treatment defined: preoperative locoregional IRX-2 cytokine immunotherapy. Samples came from a phase Ib trial of preoperative locoregional IRX-2 cytokine immunotherapy. Losses at the gene ends were 4 bases for V and 5 bases for J; bases not matched to a gene: 10. There are 15 residues in the CDR3. The germline V gene has CDR1 SGHRS and CDR2 YFSETQ. Method: immunoSEQ multiplex PCR; TCRdb's copy keeps in-frame clones and lacks some. The sample holds roughly 34,000 clones; approximately 89% are singletons and the top ten take around 1.6%.

Sequences were derived from tumor tissue, sampled after IRX-2 immunotherapy. The TCR originated in a human donor with breast cancer. The chain couples TRBV5-1 to TRBJ2-5; 8 bases fit TRBD1. CDR3 residues: CASSRTGGMRETQYF. As DNA, the CDR3 is TGCGCCAGCAGCAGAACAGGGGGGATGAGGGAGACCCAGTACTTC.